The entry below describes one TCR beta chain. The data were obtained in a study of OX40 agonist ivuxolimab in advanced cancers. V was clipped by 0 bases and J by 0 bases, with 7 bases between them. The CDR3 length is 14 residues. In germline, CDR1 is SGHNT, CDR2 YYREEE (reference sequence). The assay was immunoSEQ multiplex PCR, and TCRdb's table has in-frame clones only and misses some. The sample carries tens of thousands of clones, roughly 84% recorded once. This chain uses TRBV5-4 with TRBJ2-7; no firm D call. This TCR derives from an adult with an advanced solid tumor such as melanoma, head and neck, liver or kidney cancer. This material consisted of CD4+ or CD8+ T cells sorted from blood, taken in a trial of the OX40 agonist ivuxolimab. In DNA, the CDR3 is TGTGCCAGCAGCTTGGACTCTAGCTCCTACGAGCAGTACTTC. Amino acid sequence: CASSLDSSSYEQYF.